This entry lists 27 T cell receptor beta chains sequenced from one sample in a study of T cell repertoires in cytomegalovirus infection. Antigen specificity for these receptors is unknown. TCRdb re-called the reads through MiXCR, storing one row per CDR3 protein. The table has roughly 800,000 distinct CDR3 sequences, 25% to 30% seen once. This sample comprised cultured CD8+ T cells from PBMCs, obtained from culture after CMV antigen stimulation. These TCRs come from a human donor in good health (CMV status not recorded). Some clones in this sample may be carry-over from other donors' samples.

The chain couples TRBV15 to TRBJ2-5; D may be TRBD2 (6 bases). Germline V CDR1 and CDR2: LNHNV, YYDKDF (reference sequence). Trimming took 0 bases from V and 3 from J, leaving 20 bases between them. The CDR3 length is 18 residues. This CDR3 is CATSRDSWTMGGKETQYF. DNA for the CDR3: TGTGCCACCAGCAGAGATTCTTGGACTATGGGTGGGAAAGAGACCCAGTACTTC.

In this sample, this clonotype turned up once. V and J are TRBV7-9 and TRBJ2-1; 8 bases are a match to TRBD1. V lost 5 bases, J lost 7 bases, and 13 bases stayed unmatched. CDR1 and CDR2 (germline): SEHNR, FQNEAQ (reference sequence). This CDR3 is built from 16 residues. CDR3 DNA: TGTGCCAGCAGCCCTTCCCAGGGGGCTACGGGGAATGAGCAGTTCTTC. This sequence encodes CASSPSQGATGNEQFF.

This clonotype was seen more than once but under ten times. The chain is built from TRBV10-3 and TRBJ2-7, with no clear D. V lost 6 bases, J lost 5 bases, and 11 bases lay in between. CDR3 length equals 12 residues. Per the germline V gene, CDR1 is ENHRY and CDR2 is SYGVKD. The CDR3 DNA sequence: TGTGCCATCAGAGACCCTTCGGACGAGCAGTACGTC. It translates to CAIRDPSDEQYV.

In this sample, this clonotype turned up many times. This sequence joins TRBV4-1 and TRBJ1-6, with D uncertain. With 0 bases removed from V and 5 bases from J, the gap between germline ends came to 8 bases. The CDR3 is made up of 15 amino acids. Germline V gene sequence: CDR1 MGHRA, CDR2 YSYEKL. The CDR3 DNA reads TGCGCCAGCAGCCAAGATGAGGACCATAATTCACCCCTCCACTTT. It encodes CASSQDEDHNSPLHF.

The chain joins TRBV2 to TRBJ2-1; D is uncertain. V was cut by 3 bases and J by 0 bases, with 12 bases left in between. There are 16 residues in the CDR3. Germline CDR1 is SNHLY and CDR2 is FYNNEI. The CDR3: CASSDEQAASYNEQFF. In nucleotides, the CDR3 is TGTGCCAGCAGTGATGAGCAGGCCGCCTCCTACAATGAGCAGTTCTTC.

The chain is built from TRBV18 and TRBJ2-1, with TRBD1 matching over 9 bases. The V segment lost 3 bases and the J segment 7 bases; nucleotides outside the gene matches: 10. Germline CDR1 is KGHSH and CDR2 is LQKENI. This CDR3 spans 16 amino acids. CDR3 nucleotides: TGTGCCAGCTCACCCGTGGGACAGGGAAGCACAAATGAGCAGTTCTTC. Translation: CASSPVGQGSTNEQFF.

The chain employs TRBV3-1 and TRBJ1-1; D is ambiguous. This CDR3 is 13 amino acids long. The V and J ends lost 6 bases and 6 bases respectively, with 14 bases between them. Germline V gene data show CDR1 as LGHDT and CDR2 as YNNKEL (reference sequence). In DNA, the CDR3 is TGTGCCAGCAGATCAGTCCTTGAGTCTGAAGCTTTCTTT. Residues: CASRSVLESEAFF.

This clonotype was seen only a few times. The chain uses TRBV7-2 and TRBJ1-1; maybe TRBD1 (5 bases). This CDR3 contains 16 residues. The V and J ends lost 7 bases and 0 bases respectively, with 18 bases between them. Looked up from germline, CDR1 is SGHTA and CDR2 is FQGNSA. The CDR3 coding sequence is TGTGCCAGCACTCGGGGGGGGTACCTAATGAACACTGAAGCTTTCTTT. It translates to CASTRGGYLMNTEAFF.

This clonotype was counted only a few times. V usage is TRBV9 and J usage is TRBJ1-1; D is ambiguous. The germline V gene has CDR1 SGDLS and CDR2 YYNGEE. There are 13 residues in the CDR3. V was pared by 3 bases and J by 3 bases, with 9 bases between. The chain's CDR3 is CASSDTDDTEAFF. The CDR3 DNA reads TGTGCCAGCAGCGACACAGACGACACTGAAGCTTTCTTT. The variable domain in full, completed from reference TRBV9 and TRBJ1-1, reads DSGVTQTPKHLITATGQRVTLRCSPRSGDLSVYWYQQSLDQGLQFLIQYYNGEERAKGNILERFSAQQFPDLHSELNLSSLELGDSALYFCASSDTDDTEAFFGQGTRLTVV.

This clonotype has more than one count but fewer than ten. This chain joins TRBV7-8 and TRBJ2-1, with 7 bases lining up with TRBD1. V lost 5 bases and J lost 5; bases outside the gene matches: 9. Per germline, CDR1 SGHVS and CDR2 FQNEAQ. CDR3 length: 15 residues. The CDR3 here is CASSPLTGTDNEQFF. Here the CDR3 DNA reads TGTGCCAGCAGCCCGTTGACCGGGACAGACAATGAGCAGTTCTTC.

The table lists this clonotype with a few counts. The CDR3 coding sequence is TGTGCCAGCAGCTTAGATTGGAATTCACCCCTCCACTTT. Amino acid sequence: CASSLDWNSPLHF. The chain employs TRBV7-9 and TRBJ1-6; D not certain. Trimming left V 1 base short and J 7 bases short, with 5 bases between. Per the germline V gene, CDR1 is SEHNR and CDR2 is FQNEAQ (reference sequence). The CDR3 sequence is 13 residues long. The entire variable domain, with the rest obtained from reference TRBV7-9 and TRBJ1-6, is as follows: DTGVSQNPRHKITKRGQNVTFRCDPISEHNRLYWYRQTLGQGPEFLTYFQNEAQLEKSRLLSDRFSAERPKGSFSTLEIQRTEQGDSAMYLCASSLDWNSPLHFGNGTRLTVT.

This clonotype was counted only a few times. V and J are TRBV24-1 and TRBJ2-7; D is unresolved. The germline V gene has CDR1 KGHDR and CDR2 SFDVKD. CDR3 length: 16 amino acids. The V gene lost 8 bases and the J gene lost 2 bases, with 21 bases spanning the gap. The CDR3 here is CATKGQLKVSAYEQYV. DNA of the CDR3: TGTGCCACCAAAGGGCAGCTAAAAGTCAGCGCCTACGAGCAGTACGTC.

The V call is TRBV7-8, the J call TRBJ2-1, with 8 bases aligning to TRBD2. CDR1 is SGHVS and CDR2 is FQNEAQ in the germline V gene. V was pared by 6 bases and J by 4 bases, with 8 bases of the junction left unmatched. The CDR3 extends over 15 amino acids. The CDR3 nucleotides read TGTGCCAGCAGACGGGGCGGGGGGAAATACAATGAGCAGTTCTTC. Translating it yields CASRRGGGKYNEQFF.

The chain couples TRBV9 to TRBJ1-2; weak D call: TRBD1 (6 bases). The CDR3 extends over 15 amino acids. With 3 bases removed from V and 0 bases from J, the gap between germline ends came to 12 bases. Germline V gene lookup returns CDR1 SGDLS and CDR2 YYNGEE. The CDR3: CASSEQGGTNYGYTF. The CDR3, as DNA: TGTGCCAGCAGCGAACAGGGCGGAACTAACTATGGCTACACCTTC.

DNA of the CDR3: TGTGCCAGCAGTTGGGGTGGCGCGGTAGGGTCACCCCTCCACTTT. This gives the protein CASSWGGAVGSPLHF. The genes are TRBV12-3 or TRBV12-4 and TRBJ1-6; the D is unclear. This CDR3 contains 15 residues. The V and J ends lost 4 bases and 10 bases respectively, with 17 bases between them.

This clonotype was detected only a few times. V usage is TRBV7-9 and J usage is TRBJ1-1, with D perhaps TRBD1 (5 bases). The CDR3 consists of 14 residues. Germline V gene lookup returns CDR1 SEHNR and CDR2 FQNEAQ (reference sequence). Trimming removed 7 bases at V and 1 base at J, with 13 bases between. The CDR3 here is CASIKGQGNTEAFF. CDR3 nucleotide sequence: TGTGCCAGCATTAAGGGGCAGGGGAACACTGAAGCTTTCTTT.

The chain carries TRBV7-9 and TRBJ2-2, with 7 positions matching TRBD2. The germline V gene has CDR1 SEHNR and CDR2 FQNEAQ (reference sequence). The CDR3 sequence is 16 residues long. V lost 5 bases and J lost 0; bases outside the gene matches: 6. The CDR3 coding sequence is TGTGCCAGCAGCGGAGGGCTAGCGGCGAACACCGGGGAGCTGTTTTTT. Its protein product is CASSGGLAANTGELFF.

This clonotype was seen more than once but under ten times. This chain connects TRBV10-3 to TRBJ2-7; 13 nucleotides agree with TRBD2. This CDR3 is 15 amino acids long. V lost 8 bases and J lost 2; bases outside the gene matches: 6. Looked up from germline, CDR1 is ENHRY and CDR2 is SYGVKD. CDR3 residues: CAIRTSGGPTYEQYF. CDR3 nucleotides: TGTGCCATCCGGACTAGCGGGGGACCAACCTACGAGCAGTACTTC.

V is TRBV27 and J is TRBJ2-5, with D unclear. The length of the CDR3 is 14 residues. Trimming took 8 bases from V and 2 from J, leaving 15 bases between them. Germline lookup yields CDR1 MNHEY and CDR2 SMNVEV (reference sequence). CDR3 sequence reads: CASHRLDKQETQYF. DNA for the CDR3: TGTGCCAGCCATCGACTTGATAAACAAGAGACCCAGTACTTC.

The rearrangement links TRBV9 to TRBJ2-1, with D maybe TRBD2 (5 bases). CDR3 size: 17 residues. Deletions cut 0 bases from V and 0 bases from J, with 13 bases between. In germline, CDR1 is SGDLS, CDR2 YYNGEE. In DNA form, the CDR3 reads TGTGCCAGCAGCGTAGAAGGCGGGTCGAGCTCCTACAATGAGCAGTTCTTC. Its protein product is CASSVEGGSSSYNEQFF.

This clonotype was counted a few times. The chain uses TRBV7-2 and TRBJ2-2; D ambiguous. The V gene lost 3 bases and the J gene lost 1 base, with 9 bases spanning the gap. This CDR3 comprises 15 residues. Germline CDR1 and CDR2: SGHTA and FQGNSA. The CDR3 bases are TGTGCCAGCAGCTTTACATCAGGGAACACCGGGGAGCTGTTTTTT. Protein product: CASSFTSGNTGELFF. The variable domain in full, completed from reference TRBV7-2 and TRBJ2-2, reads GAGVSQSPSNKVTEKGKDVELRCDPISGHTALYWYRQSLGQGLEFLIYFQGNSAPDKSGLPSDRFSAERTGGSVSTLTIQRTQQEDSAVYLCASSFTSGNTGELFFGEGSRLTVL.

The chain has TRBV5-5 and TRBJ1-1; tentative D call: TRBD1 (6 bases). V dropped 4 bases and J dropped 4 bases, with 17 bases sitting between them. CDR1 SGHKS and CDR2 YYEKEE come from the germline V gene (reference sequence). This CDR3 contains 15 residues. The CDR3: CASSAPRGDGTEAFF. CDR3 nucleotide sequence: TGTGCCAGCAGCGCCCCCAGGGGTGATGGCACTGAAGCTTTCTTT.

The V and J genes are TRBV4-1 and TRBJ2-5; TRBD2 matches 14 bases. Per the germline V gene, CDR1 is MGHRA and CDR2 is YSYEKL. V gave up 2 bases and J gave up 5 bases; unmatched junction bases: 7. The CDR3 sequence is 17 residues long. DNA of the CDR3: TGCGCCAGCAGCCAACTGACTAGCGGGGGGGCCCGGGAGACCCAGTACTTC. Protein: CASSQLTSGGARETQYF.

The chain has TRBV4-1 and TRBJ2-3; TRBD1 might be the D (5 bases). Germline V gene lookup returns CDR1 MGHRA and CDR2 YSYEKL. The CDR3 contains 14 residues. Deletions cut 4 bases from V and 4 bases from J, with 12 bases between. The CDR3 here is CASSLALGADTQYF. CDR3 DNA: TGCGCCAGCAGCCTCGCTCTAGGGGCAGATACGCAGTATTTT.

A few counts support this clonotype. This chain connects TRBV10-3 to TRBJ2-1, with a possible D match to TRBD1 (5 bases). Looked up from germline, CDR1 is ENHRY and CDR2 is SYGVKD. V gave up 6 bases and J gave up 4 bases, with 10 bases separating them. The CDR3 is 13 amino acids. CDR3 in DNA: TGTGCCATCAGGACGGACATTTACAATGAGCAGTTCTTC. It is translated as CAIRTDIYNEQFF.

The gene calls are TRBV4-1 and TRBJ2-3; 7 nucleotides agree with TRBD2. The CDR3 runs to 17 residues. The germline gives CDR1 MGHRA, CDR2 YSYEKL. Trimming took 0 bases from V and 2 from J; bases not matched to a gene: 8. The CDR3 nucleotides read TGCGCCAGCAGCCAAGACCTCAGGAGCGGGGACACAGATACGCAGTATTTT. It translates to CASSQDLRSGDTDTQYF.

This clonotype appeared a few times. The CDR3 coding sequence is TGTGCCAGCAGCTTAAATAGCCTGGTGCCCAACTATGGCTACACCTTC. Protein product: CASSLNSLVPNYGYTF. The V and J genes are TRBV7-3 and TRBJ1-2, with no clear D. Per germline, CDR1 SGHTA and CDR2 FQGTGA. V was shortened by 1 base and J by 2 bases, with 14 bases between the two germline ends. The CDR3 spans 16 residues.